This T cell receptor beta chain was observed in a study of cytomegalovirus exposure and HLA in healthy donors. In the study overall: Early released data comprised around 79 million unique TCRs from HLA-typed donors.

13 Jbeta primers and 60 Vbeta primers were used for the PCR. Generated by immunoSEQ multiplex PCR, the TCRdb table keeps only in-frame clones and is missing some. The repertoire holds over 110,000 clones, with roughly four fifths as singletons. The CDR3 is made up of 14 amino acids. J was trimmed by 3 bases and V by 6 bases; bases with no gene match: 6. CDR1 is ENHRY and CDR2 is SYGVKD in the germline V gene. Worth noting for this clone: Antigen unknown.

General study points: Most TCR sequences proved rare, with some public TCRs found in many donors. Association of a missense DCLRE1C variant with TCR beta V- and J-gene trimming was reported in a later analysis.

The material sequenced was PBMCs. The chain has TRBV10-3 and TRBJ2-5, with TRBD1 matching 8 bases. The source of this sequence is a woman aged 40 to 55 in good health and CMV-seronegative. CDR3 DNA sequence: TGTGCCATCAGACCGGGACAGGCCAAAGAGACCCAGTACTTC. The encoded protein is CAIRPGQAKETQYF.